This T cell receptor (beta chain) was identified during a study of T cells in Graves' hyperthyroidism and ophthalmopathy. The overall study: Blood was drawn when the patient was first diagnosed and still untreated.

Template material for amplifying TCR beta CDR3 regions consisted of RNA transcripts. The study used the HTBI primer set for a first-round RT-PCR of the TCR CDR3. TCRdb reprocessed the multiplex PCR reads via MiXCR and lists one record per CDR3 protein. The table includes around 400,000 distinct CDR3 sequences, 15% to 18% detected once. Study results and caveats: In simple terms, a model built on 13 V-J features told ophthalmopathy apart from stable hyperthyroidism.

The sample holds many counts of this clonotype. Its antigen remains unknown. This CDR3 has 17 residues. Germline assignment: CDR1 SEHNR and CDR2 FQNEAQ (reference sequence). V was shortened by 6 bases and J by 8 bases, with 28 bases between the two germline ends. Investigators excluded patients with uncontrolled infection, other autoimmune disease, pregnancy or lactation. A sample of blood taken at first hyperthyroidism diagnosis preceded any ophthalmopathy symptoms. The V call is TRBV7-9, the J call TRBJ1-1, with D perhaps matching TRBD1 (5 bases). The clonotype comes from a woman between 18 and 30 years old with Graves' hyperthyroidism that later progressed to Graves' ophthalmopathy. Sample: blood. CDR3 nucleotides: TGTGCCAGCAGACCGTCCCGCACGGGAGGAGGGACGGGGGAAGCTTTCTTT. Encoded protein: CASRPSRTGGGTGEAFF.